Listed below are T cell receptor beta chains from one sample, sequenced in a study of beta chain features in type 1 diabetes. Libraries were prepared by immunoSEQ multiplex PCR; TCRdb keeps only in-frame clonotypes and omits some of them. Of 300,000 to 350,000 clones listed, roughly 8% are singletons. Material for sequencing was central memory CD4+ T cells from blood. The receptors here all came from a woman aged 18-35 years in good health. Both conserved end residues are part of each CDR3. The D gene is left open where the match is weak. Clone size appears in some rows only: once, few, many, or a class for an expanded clone.

V gene,clone size,J gene,D gene,CDR3 protein,CDR3 DNA
TRBV7-2,few,TRBJ1-4,.,CASSRDTELFF,TGTGCCAGCAGCCGTGATACAGAACTGTTTTTT
TRBV7-2,few,TRBJ2-1,.,CASSFNYNEQFF,TGTGCCAGCAGCTTTAACTACAATGAGCAGTTCTTC
TRBV5-6,few,TRBJ2-5,.,CASSFTGEETQYF,TGTGCCAGCAGCTTCACGGGGGAGGAGACCCAGTACTTC
TRBV7-2,.,TRBJ2-1,TRBD1,CASSAGDSRYNEQFF,TGTGCCAGCAGTGCAGGGGACAGCCGTTACAATGAGCAGTTCTTC
TRBV6-5,.,TRBJ2-2,TRBD1,CASFPRGLSPGELFF,TGTGCCAGCTTCCCCAGGGGGCTGTCCCCCGGGGAGCTGTTTTTT
TRBV7-2,.,TRBJ2-1,TRBD2,CASSPPRLAGYSEQFF,TGTGCCAGCAGCCCCCCCCGACTAGCGGGATATAGTGAGCAGTTCTTC
TRBV28,.,TRBJ2-7,.,CASSLVRYEQYF,TGTGCCAGCAGTTTAGTTCGGTACGAGCAGTACTTC
TRBV5-1,few,TRBJ2-7,TRBD1,CASSLARGTGGYEQYF,TGCGCCAGCAGCTTGGCGAGAGGGACAGGGGGCTACGAGCAGTACTTC
TRBV28,.,TRBJ2-5,TRBD1,CASSMQGAAGETQYF,TGTGCCAGCAGTATGCAGGGGGCGGCGGGAGAGACCCAGTACTTC
TRBV5-4,.,TRBJ2-7,TRBD2,CASSFETSGQSSYEQYF,TGTGCCAGCAGCTTCGAGACTAGCGGGCAGAGCTCCTACGAGCAGTACTTC
TRBV18,few,TRBJ2-2,TRBD2,CASSQGLADTGELFF,TGTGCCAGCTCCCAAGGACTAGCGGACACCGGGGAGCTGTTTTTT
TRBV4-2,few,TRBJ2-1,.,CASSQARTGGSYNEQFF,TGTGCCAGCAGCCAAGCCCGTACCGGAGGCTCCTACAATGAGCAGTTCTTC
TRBV9,many,TRBJ2-7,TRBD1,CASSVTAGQAYEQYF,TGTGCCAGCAGCGTAACCGCGGGACAGGCCTACGAGCAGTACTTC
TRBV7-9,.,TRBJ2-3,.,CASTTKGIGTDTQYF,TGTGCCAGCACCACAAAAGGGATCGGCACAGATACGCAGTATTTT
TRBV6-5,few,TRBJ2-3,.,CASRLRGGEADTQYF,TGTGCCAGCCGCCTGAGGGGTGGAGAGGCAGATACGCAGTATTTT
TRBV4-1,few,TRBJ2-1,TRBD2,CASSLGLVSSEQFF,TGCGCCAGCAGCCTGGGACTAGTGTCAAGTGAGCAGTTCTTC
TRBV7-2,.,TRBJ2-7,TRBD2,CASSFVGLADEQYF,TGTGCCAGCAGCTTTGTGGGACTAGCTGACGAGCAGTACTTC
TRBV5-1,.,TRBJ2-2,TRBD2,CASSRLAGGDGELFF,TGCGCCAGCAGCAGGCTAGCGGGAGGCGACGGGGAGCTGTTTTTT
TRBV10-2,.,TRBJ1-1,.,CASSPSTEAFF,TGCGCCAGCAGCCCGTCAACTGAAGCTTTCTTT
TRBV5-1,few,TRBJ1-1,.,CASSFQGGVNTEAFF,TGCGCCAGCAGCTTTCAGGGTGGGGTGAACACTGAAGCTTTCTTT
TRBV2,.,TRBJ2-7,TRBD1,CASVPMDRLSYEQYF,TGTGCCAGCGTTCCGATGGACAGGCTCTCCTACGAGCAGTACTTC
TRBV23-1,.,TRBJ2-3,.,CASSQSRQGESTDTQYF,TGCGCCAGCAGTCAATCGAGGCAGGGAGAGAGCACAGATACGCAGTATTTT
TRBV15,few,TRBJ2-5,.,CATSRDRVRQETQYF,TGTGCCACCAGCAGAGATAGAGTCAGACAAGAGACCCAGTACTTC
TRBV10-1,few,TRBJ2-7,TRBD2,CASSSGRVEQYF,TGCGCCAGCAGTAGCGGGAGAGTCGAGCAGTACTTC
TRBV27,.,TRBJ2-3,.,CASSLRFSGLITDTQYF,TGTGCCAGCAGTTTAAGGTTCAGCGGTCTGATCACAGATACGCAGTATTTT
TRBV5-1,few,TRBJ2-1,.,CASSPPTTYNEQFF,TGCGCCAGCAGCCCACCGACTACTTACAATGAGCAGTTCTTC
TRBV9,.,TRBJ2-3,.,CASSVEAGASDTQYF,TGTGCCAGCAGCGTAGAGGCAGGGGCTTCGGATACGCAGTATTTT
TRBV25-1,few,TRBJ2-2,TRBD1,CASSVLRGQGAGELFF,TGTGCCAGCAGTGTCCTCCGGGGACAGGGGGCCGGGGAGCTGTTTTTT
TRBV11-2,few,TRBJ2-7,.,CASSLGYSGGYEQYF,TGTGCCAGCAGCTTAGGTTACAGTGGCGGCTACGAGCAGTACTTC